The rows below give T cell receptor beta chains drawn from one sample of a study of cytomegalovirus exposure and HLA in healthy donors. Clones were read by immunoSEQ multiplex PCR, and TCRdb kept only the in-frame ones, dropping some. The top ten hold roughly 1.6% of the sample, which has about 70,000 clones, 94% seen once. Sample: PBMCs. These TCRs come from a man between 18 and 35 years old in good health and CMV-seropositive. The CDR3 runs from the conserved cysteine through the conserved F or W. Each record gives: D gene, J gene, V gene, clone size, CDR3 DNA, CDR3 protein. A D gene is named only where the DNA matches it firmly. Clone size is not always given. Where it is, it says once, few, many or a class for expanded clones.

NA	TRBJ2-3	TRBV6-1	few	TGTGCCAGCACCAGAACGGACGGGAGCGGGGATACGCAGTATTTT	CASTRTDGSGDTQYF
TRBD2	TRBJ2-1	TRBV5-1	once	TGCGCCAGCAGCGTCGGACTAGCGGGTTCAATTTACAATGAGCAGTTCTTC	CASSVGLAGSIYNEQFF
NA	TRBJ2-3	TRBV7-9	once	TGTGCCAGCAGCTTAGGTTGGCGGGAAAACGGAACAGATACGCAGTATTTT	CASSLGWRENGTDTQYF
NA	TRBJ2-3	TRBV19	NA	TGTGCCAGTAGCCCTTCCGCCGGGAGTCGTACAGATACGCAGTATTTT	CASSPSAGSRTDTQYF
TRBD1	TRBJ1-1	TRBV15	NA	TGTGCCACCAGCAGAGGGACAGGGGGCGCCCCGAACACTGAAGCTTTCTTT	CATSRGTGGAPNTEAFF
TRBD2	TRBJ2-7	TRBV7-2	NA	TGTGCCAGCAGCACGGAGGGACTAGCGGGCTACGAGCAGTACTTC	CASSTEGLAGYEQYF
TRBD1	TRBJ1-4	TRBV30	NA	TGTGCCTGGAGCCGAGGAGGGGGCGCATGGACTAATGAAAAACTGTTTTTT	CAWSRGGGAWTNEKLFF
NA	TRBJ1-5	TRBV28	NA	TGTGCCAGCAAGGTCTCCGGGTTTACCCTCGATCAGCCCCAGCATTTT	CASKVSGFTLDQPQHF
TRBD1	TRBJ2-7	TRBV10-3	NA	TGTGCCATCAGTTTCCGGGACAGGGACTACGAGCAGTACTTC	CAISFRDRDYEQYF
TRBD1	TRBJ1-2	TRBV6-4	NA	TGTGCCAGCAGTGATGGGGACAGGGACTATGGCTACACCTTC	CASSDGDRDYGYTF
NA	TRBJ2-7	TRBV25-1	NA	TGTGCCAGCAGTGAATATATCTACGAGCAGTACTTC	CASSEYIYEQYF
TRBD1	TRBJ2-7	TRBV11-2	NA	TGTGCCAGCAGCTTAGATGGGCAGGGGGTCTACGAGCAGTACTTC	CASSLDGQGVYEQYF
NA	TRBJ2-5	TRBV11-2	NA	TGTGCCAGCAGCTTAGGGCCCCAAGAGACCCAGTACTTC	CASSLGPQETQYF
NA	TRBJ2-5	TRBV5-5	NA	TGTGCCAGCAGCTTCCTGGACAGTCCGCAAGAGACCCAGTACTTC	CASSFLDSPQETQYF
TRBD1	TRBJ2-7	TRBV28	NA	TGTGCCAGCAGCTCCGGGACAGGGGGCCCCCCGCAGTACTTC	CASSSGTGGPPQYF
NA	TRBJ2-5	TRBV27	NA	TGTGCCAGCAAACCAGGGGATCGGGAGACCCAGTACTTC	CASKPGDRETQYF
TRBD2	TRBJ2-2	TRBV5-4	NA	TGTGCCAGCAGCGCCGGACTAGCGGGAGGGCGGGGCACCGGGGAGCTGTTTTTT	CASSAGLAGGRGTGELFF
NA	TRBJ2-7	TRBV27	NA	TGTGCCAGCAGTTGGGCAGGGGAATCCTACGAGCAGTACTTC	CASSWAGESYEQYF
NA	TRBJ2-1	TRBV5-1	NA	TGCGCCAGCAGCTTGGCCAACCGCCCCAGCTCCTACAATGAGCAGTTCTTC	CASSLANRPSSYNEQFF
TRBD1	TRBJ1-1	TRBV4-1	NA	TGCGCCAGCAGCCAAGATTGGAGACAGGGGCCCCCTGAAGCTTTCTTT	CASSQDWRQGPPEAFF
TRBD2	TRBJ2-7	TRBV6-1	once	TGTGCCAGCAGTGATGGTAGCGGGAGTGTGAGAAACGAGCAGTACTTC	CASSDGSGSVRNEQYF
TRBD2	TRBJ2-1	TRBV6-6	NA	TGTGCCAGCAGTCGACTAGCGGGAGAAAATGAGCAGTTCTTC	CASSRLAGENEQFF
TRBD1	TRBJ1-1	TRBV9	once	TGTGCCAGCAGCCAGGGGGCGAACACTGAAGCTTTCTTT	CASSQGANTEAFF
TRBD1	TRBJ1-1	TRBV19	NA	TGTGCCACTACAGGGGCTTACACTGAAGCTTTCTTT	CATTGAYTEAFF
NA	TRBJ2-5	TRBV18	NA	TGTGCCAGCTCACCACCACATAACACAGGGTCGGAGACCCAGTACTTC	CASSPPHNTGSETQYF
NA	TRBJ1-5	TRBV7-9	once	TGTGCCAGCAGCCCCCCGGATCAGCCCCAGCATTTT	CASSPPDQPQHF
NA	TRBJ1-4	TRBV6-5	NA	TGTGCCAGCAGTTATGGTCAGAATAATGAAAAACTGTTTTTT	CASSYGQNNEKLFF
NA	TRBJ1-2	TRBV9	few	TGTGCCAGCAGCGCCTCAGGGGAAGGCTACACCTTC	CASSASGEGYTF
TRBD2	TRBJ2-3	TRBV7-3	NA	TGTGCCAGCAGCTCCGCGGGGGGCACAGATACGCAGTATTTT	CASSSAGGTDTQYF
TRBD2	TRBJ2-7	TRBV9	NA	TGTGCCAGCAGCGTAGGCTGGGAGCGGGGGACCTACGAGCAGTACTTC	CASSVGWERGTYEQYF
NA	TRBJ2-1	TRBV30	NA	TGTGCCTGGGGAGCGGACTCAACTATCTCCTACAATGAGCAGTTCTTC	CAWGADSTISYNEQFF
NA	TRBJ1-1	TRBV6-1	NA	TGTGCCAGCATGGGGGGGGCGCAGGACACTGAAGCTTTCTTT	CASMGGAQDTEAFF
NA	TRBJ1-2	TRBV28	NA	TGTGCCAGCAGTTTATCCGGGACACCTAACTATGGCTACACCTTC	CASSLSGTPNYGYTF
NA	TRBJ2-5	TRBV4-2	NA	TGTGCCAGCAGCCAAGGAGACAGAGAGACCCAGTACTTC	CASSQGDRETQYF
TRBD1	TRBJ2-5	TRBV10-3	NA	TGTGCCACCGAAACAGGGGTGGGCCAAGAGACCCAGTACTTC	CATETGVGQETQYF
NA	TRBJ2-6	TRBV7-3	NA	TGTGCCAGCAGCCCAGGGGTCGGGGCCAACGTCCTGACTTTC	CASSPGVGANVLTF
NA	TRBJ2-7	TRBV28	NA	TGTGCCAGCAACCCGTCGCCAGGGACACGCGAGCAGTACTTC	CASNPSPGTREQYF
NA	TRBJ1-1	TRBV18	NA	TGTGCCAGCTCACCCGGTTTGAACACTGAAGCTTTCTTT	CASSPGLNTEAFF
TRBD2	TRBJ2-2	TRBV9	once	TGTGCCAGCAGCCCCCGGCTAGCGGGAGTAAGAACCGGGGAGCTGTTTTTT	CASSPRLAGVRTGELFF
TRBD1	TRBJ1-4	TRBV30	NA	TGTGCCTGGAGTGTAAAGGGGGCCAAAAATGAAAAACTGTTTTTT	CAWSVKGAKNEKLFF